This T cell receptor (beta chain) derives from a study of shared clonotypes between healthy human individuals. Overall study results and limits: A generally larger estimated richness was seen in naive subsets than in memory subsets.

Naive CD8 cells lacked CD45RO and underwent positive selection for CCR7, leaving out terminally differentiated effector memory CD45RA+ cells. The V gene lost 4 bases and the J gene lost 2 bases, with 18 bases spanning the gap. The CDR3 covers 16 residues. The germline CDR1 and CDR2 sequences are MDHEN and SYDVKM. As regards this clone: The antigen remains unidentified.

This table comes from immunoSEQ multiplex PCR, and its TCRdb copy is limited to in-frame clones, with some not included. Of roughly 1,800,000 clones in the sample, approximately 95% were seen once. The chain couples TRBV28 to TRBJ2-7, with TRBD1 as a possible D gene (7 bases). Sequencing was done on a sample of naive CD8+ T cells sorted from blood. This sequence was found in a young man in good health. For the CDR3, the DNA is TGTGCCAGCAGTTCCCAATTGGAGGGGGCTCCCTACGAGCAGTACTTC. Translating gives CASSSQLEGAPYEQYF.